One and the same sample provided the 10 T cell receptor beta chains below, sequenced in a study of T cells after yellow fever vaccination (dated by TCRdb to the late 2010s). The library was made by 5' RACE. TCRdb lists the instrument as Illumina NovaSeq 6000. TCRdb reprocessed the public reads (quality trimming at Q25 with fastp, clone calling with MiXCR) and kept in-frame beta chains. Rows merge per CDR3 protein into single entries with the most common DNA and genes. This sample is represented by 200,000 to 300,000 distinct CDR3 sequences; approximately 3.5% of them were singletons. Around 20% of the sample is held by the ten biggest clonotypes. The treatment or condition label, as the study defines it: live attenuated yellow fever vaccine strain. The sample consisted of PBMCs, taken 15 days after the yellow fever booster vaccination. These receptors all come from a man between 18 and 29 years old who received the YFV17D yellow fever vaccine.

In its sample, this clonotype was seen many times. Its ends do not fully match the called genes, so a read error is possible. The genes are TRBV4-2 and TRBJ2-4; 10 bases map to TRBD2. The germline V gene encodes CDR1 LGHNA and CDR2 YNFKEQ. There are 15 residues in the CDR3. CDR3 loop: CASSKDSGGKNIQYF. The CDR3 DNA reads TGTGCCAGCAGCAAAGATAGCGGGGGGAAAAACATTCAGTACTTC.

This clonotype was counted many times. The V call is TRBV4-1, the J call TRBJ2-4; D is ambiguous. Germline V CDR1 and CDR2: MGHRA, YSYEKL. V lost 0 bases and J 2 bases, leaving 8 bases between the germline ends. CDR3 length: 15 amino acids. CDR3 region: CASSQDPGPKNIQYF. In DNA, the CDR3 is TGCGCCAGCAGCCAAGATCCAGGCCCCAAAAACATTCAGTACTTC.

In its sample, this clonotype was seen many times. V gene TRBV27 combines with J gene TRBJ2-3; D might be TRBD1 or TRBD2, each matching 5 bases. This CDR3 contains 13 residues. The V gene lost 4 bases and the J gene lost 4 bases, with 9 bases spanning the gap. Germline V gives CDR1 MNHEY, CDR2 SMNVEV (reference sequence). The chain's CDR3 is CASSSGQADTQYF. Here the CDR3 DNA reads TGTGCCAGCAGTTCGGGGCAAGCAGATACGCAGTATTTT.

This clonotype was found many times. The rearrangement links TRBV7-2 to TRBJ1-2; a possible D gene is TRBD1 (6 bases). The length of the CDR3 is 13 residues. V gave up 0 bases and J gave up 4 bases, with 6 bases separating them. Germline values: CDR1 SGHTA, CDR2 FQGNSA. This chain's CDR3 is CASSLATGYGYTF. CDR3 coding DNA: TGTGCCAGCAGCTTAGCGACAGGCTATGGCTACACCTTC. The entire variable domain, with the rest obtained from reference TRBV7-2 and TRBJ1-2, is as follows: GAGVSQSPSNKVTEKGKDVELRCDPISGHTALYWYRQSLGQGLEFLIYFQGNSAPDKSGLPSDRFSAERTGGSVSTLTIQRTQQEDSAVYLCASSLATGYGYTFGSGTRLTVV.

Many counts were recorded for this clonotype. The chain's CDR3 is CASSPSHSGANVLTF. The CDR3, as DNA: TGTGCCAGCAGCCCTAGTCACTCTGGGGCCAACGTCCTGACTTTC. The chain employs TRBV7-3 and TRBJ2-6, with D unresolved. Trimming took 5 bases from V and 0 from J, leaving 8 bases between them. Germline V CDR1 and CDR2: SGHTA, FQGTGA. The CDR3 has 15 residues.

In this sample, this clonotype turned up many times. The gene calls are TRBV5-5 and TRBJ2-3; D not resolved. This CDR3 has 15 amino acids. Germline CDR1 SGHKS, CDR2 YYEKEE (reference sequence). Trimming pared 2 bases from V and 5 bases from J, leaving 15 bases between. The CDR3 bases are TGTGCCAGCAGCTTCGACTCCCTTTTGGAAGATACGCAGTATTTT. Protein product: CASSFDSLLEDTQYF.

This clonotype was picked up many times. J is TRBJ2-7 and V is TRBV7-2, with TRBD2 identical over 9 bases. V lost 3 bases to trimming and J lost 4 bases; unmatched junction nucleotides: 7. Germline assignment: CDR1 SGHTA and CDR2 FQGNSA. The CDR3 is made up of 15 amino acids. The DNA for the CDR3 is TGTGCCAGCAGCTTTAGCCCTAGCGGGGAATACGAGCAGTACGTC. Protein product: CASSFSPSGEYEQYV.

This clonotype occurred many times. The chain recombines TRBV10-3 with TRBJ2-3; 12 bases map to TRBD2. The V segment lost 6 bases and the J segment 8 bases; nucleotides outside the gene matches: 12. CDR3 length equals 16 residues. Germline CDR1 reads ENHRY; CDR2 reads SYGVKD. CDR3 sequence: CAISGTSGLSGGTQYF. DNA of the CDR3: TGTGCCATCAGCGGGACTAGCGGGTTATCAGGGGGTACGCAGTATTTT.

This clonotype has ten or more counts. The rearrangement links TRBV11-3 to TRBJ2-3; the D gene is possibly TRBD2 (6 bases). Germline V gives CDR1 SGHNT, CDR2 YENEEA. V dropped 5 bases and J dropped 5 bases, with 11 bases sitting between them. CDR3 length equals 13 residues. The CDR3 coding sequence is TGTGCCAGCAGCCGACTCGGGGGAGATACGCAGTATTTT. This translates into CASSRLGGDTQYF.

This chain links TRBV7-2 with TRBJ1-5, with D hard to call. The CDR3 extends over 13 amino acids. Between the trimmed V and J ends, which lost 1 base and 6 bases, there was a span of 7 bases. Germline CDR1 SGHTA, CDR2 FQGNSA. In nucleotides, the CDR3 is TGTGCCAGCAGCTTAGACCGGATTCAGCCCCAGCATTTT. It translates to CASSLDRIQPQHF.